The rows below give T cell receptor beta chains drawn from one sample of a study of T cells after yellow fever vaccination. One entry per CDR3 protein, called by TCRdb with MiXCR from the 5' RACE reads. The sample holds about 300,000 distinct CDR3 sequences, roughly 4% seen once. Material: PBMCs, obtained 5 days after the yellow fever booster vaccination. These receptors originate from a man between 18 and 29 years old who received the YFV17D yellow fever vaccine. The conserved cysteine and the conserved F or W are not part of the CDR3 here. Size tells how often a clone was seen (once, few, many) or the class of an expanded clone, and some rows leave it out.

j_call,v_call,clone_size,cdr3_aa
TRBJ1-1,TRBV12-3/TRBV12-4,many,ASSLGGRTEAF
TRBJ1-5,TRBV29-1,-,SATGGFGNQPQH
TRBJ2-5,TRBV5-8,many,ASSLLAGGETQY
TRBJ2-4,TRBV6-5,many,ASRKDVSVAGGIQY
TRBJ1-2,TRBV7-2,few,ASRSSLYGYT
TRBJ1-1,TRBV5-1,many,ASSERQGMNTEAF
TRBJ1-2,TRBV5-5,many,ASGMTAKIYGYT
TRBJ1-2,TRBV6-1,many,ASSETGATNYGYT
TRBJ1-5,TRBV27,few,ASSFANQPQH
TRBJ2-1,TRBV29-1,many,SGSGHSYNEQF
TRBJ2-5,TRBV20-1,many,SARGGEETQY
TRBJ2-7,TRBV7-3,-,ASSPSGLGEQY
TRBJ2-3,TRBV11-1,few,ASSPTGSGTGGTDTQY
TRBJ2-2,TRBV6-5,-,ASSPPSPRLF
TRBJ2-3,TRBV24-1,-,ATSDSRRLTDTQY
TRBJ1-2,TRBV7-8,many,ASSSAGTGHYGYT
TRBJ2-5,TRBV12-3/TRBV12-4,many,ASSDPGETQY
TRBJ1-1,TRBV30,-,AWTGGWQTEAF
TRBJ1-5,TRBV11-2,few,ASSLDLGTGVQPQH
TRBJ1-2,TRBV6-1,few,ASSAWGAGGYT
TRBJ2-7,TRBV6-5,-,ASSYSSGGFYEQY
TRBJ2-7,TRBV12-2,-,ASRLANGLAGGPLYEQY
TRBJ2-5,TRBV4-1,few,ASSQAFGTGQETQY
TRBJ1-5,TRBV12-3/TRBV12-4,-,ASSLRGFGCNQPQH
TRBJ1-4,TRBV5-1,-,ASSLNSRDRATNEKLF
TRBJ1-2,TRBV5-1,many,ASSPTVLSNYGYT
TRBJ2-5,TRBV4-1,many,ASSQVRGQETQY
TRBJ1-5,TRBV4-2,few,ASSREQGAEQPQH
TRBJ1-5,TRBV6-1,few,ASSEGNFQPQH
TRBJ2-7,TRBV7-8,few,ASSSPPGQGAGEQY
TRBJ2-3,TRBV7-2,few,ASSLTSITDTQY
TRBJ2-7,TRBV6-1,few,ASLRGLYEQY
TRBJ2-4,TRBV5-1,many,ASSTEGAKNIQY
TRBJ2-3,TRBV19,few,ASSIAGAYTDTQY